These 29 T cell receptor beta chains came from one sample sequenced in a study of CD8 T cells in Susac syndrome (dated by TCRdb to between 2019 and 2020). Library construction relied on the immunoSEQ multiplex PCR assay. RNA was extracted with the RNeasy kit and about 0.5 to 1 ug was reverse transcribed using random hexamers. TCRdb reanalyzed the raw reads on its own, using fastp at Q25 for trimming and MiXCR for clone calling, and kept in-frame beta chains. Every distinct CDR3 protein forms one entry, paired with its most common genes and DNA. The sample table lists about 200,000 distinct CDR3 sequences, about 93% of them with a count of one. The ten largest account for around 0.15% of the sample. Sequenced sample: CD8+ T cells from PBMCs. The source is a human donor with multiple sclerosis.

V gene TRBV14 combines with J gene TRBJ1-1; the match to TRBD1 covers 9 bases. The V segment lost 4 bases and the J segment 8 bases; nucleotides outside the gene matches: 2. Germline CDR1 and CDR2: SGHDN and FVKESK. There are 12 residues in the CDR3. The CDR3 loop reads CASSRTGGEAFF. CDR3 nucleotides: TGTGCCAGCAGCCGAACAGGGGGCGAAGCTTTCTTT.

V is TRBV19 and J is TRBJ2-3; no clear D gene. Between the trimmed V and J ends, which lost 6 bases and 2 bases, there was a span of 12 bases. Germline CDR1 LNHDA, CDR2 SQIVND (reference sequence). The CDR3 is 14 residues long. In DNA, the CDR3 is TGTGCCAGTAGACCCGAGCCACACACAGATACGCAGTATTTT. This codes for CASRPEPHTDTQYF.

This chain uses TRBV12-3 or TRBV12-4 with TRBJ1-5; D gene unclear. Deletions cut 9 bases from V and 3 bases from J, with 18 bases between. The CDR3 has 15 residues. The CDR3 sequence is CASQSWWLINQPQHF. CDR3 nucleotides: TGTGCCAGTCAGTCATGGTGGCTAATCAATCAGCCCCAGCATTTT.

CDR3 protein: CASSLAIARDNEQFF. The CDR3 bases are TGTGCCAGCAGCTTAGCAATAGCGAGAGACAATGAGCAGTTCTTC. The V call is TRBV7-9, the J call TRBJ2-1; maybe TRBD2 (5 bases). The germline V gene encodes CDR1 SEHNR and CDR2 FQNEAQ (reference sequence). V was cut by 0 bases and J by 5 bases, with 11 bases left in between. CDR3 size: 15 residues.

The chain recombines TRBV6-1 with TRBJ2-5; TRBD2 aligns across 15 bases. The CDR3 extends over 20 amino acids. Trimming cost V 3 bases and J 0 bases; bases outside gene matches: 11. Germline loops: CDR1 MNHNS, CDR2 SASEGT. Written as DNA, the CDR3 is TGTGCCAGCAGTGACCCCGGACTAGCGGGAGGGGAACTGTACCAAGAGACCCAGTACTTC. Amino acids: CASSDPGLAGGELYQETQYF.

This clonotype has only a few counts. V is TRBV7-6 and J is TRBJ2-3; D call uncertain. Deletions cut 2 bases from V and 0 bases from J, with 9 bases between. The CDR3 is made up of 15 amino acids. Germline V gene data show CDR1 as SGHVS and CDR2 as FNYEAQ. DNA of the CDR3: TGTGCCAGCAGCTTAACCTCGGCTAGCACAGATACGCAGTATTTT. This gives the protein CASSLTSASTDTQYF.

J is TRBJ1-2 and V is TRBV29-1; D may be TRBD1 (6 bases). The CDR3 is made up of 16 amino acids. Germline V lookup: CDR1 SQVTM, CDR2 ANQGSEA. V was cut by 7 bases and J by 11 bases, with 32 bases left in between. This CDR3 is CSALTTGLVVANSYTF. The CDR3 DNA sequence: TGCAGCGCACTAACGACAGGTTTGGTCGTTGCAAACTCTTACACCTTC. The variable domain in full, with the rest retrieved from reference TRBV29-1 and TRBJ1-2, is SAVISQKPSRDICQRGTSLTIQCQVDSQVTMMFWYRQQPGQSLTLIATANQGSEATYESGFVIDKFPISRPNLTFSTLTVSNMSPEDSSIYLCSALTTGLVVANSYTFGSGTRLTVV.

This clonotype came up a few times. This sequence joins TRBV6-5 and TRBJ2-7, with 10 nucleotides matching TRBD2. Germline-derived CDR1 and CDR2 are MNHEY and SVGAGI. Trimming took 4 bases from V and 2 from J; bases not matched to a gene: 5. This CDR3 has 15 residues. CDR3 in DNA: TGTGCCAGCAGTTCAAGAACTAGCGGGACCTACGAGCAGTACTTC. It encodes CASSSRTSGTYEQYF.

The V gene is TRBV11-1, the J gene TRBJ2-7; 9 bases align to TRBD2. Germline V gene lookup returns CDR1 SGHAT and CDR2 FQDESV (reference sequence). This CDR3 comprises 15 residues. The V and J ends lost 0 bases and 1 base, in that order; junction bases with no gene match: 1. The CDR3 bases are TGTGCCAGCAGCTTAGCTAGCGGGAGATCCTACGAGCAGTACTTC. Its translation: CASSLASGRSYEQYF.

V and J are TRBV25-1 and TRBJ1-6; D call uncertain. CDR1 and CDR2 (germline): MGHDK, SYGVNS. The CDR3 spans 14 residues. Trimming took off 4 bases at V and 8 bases at J, with 12 bases between the two ends. The CDR3 nucleotides are TGTGCCAGCAGTGCCTCGGGAGCCCATTCACCCCTCCACTTT. It translates to CASSASGAHSPLHF.

The rearrangement joins TRBV9 to TRBJ2-2; D is uncertain. The CDR3 is made up of 14 amino acids. CDR1 SGDLS and CDR2 YYNGEE come from the germline V gene. V lost 0 bases to trimming and J lost 5 bases, with 8 bases between them. The CDR3 bases are TGTGCCAGCAGCGTAGCTTGGGGAACCGGGGAGCTGTTTTTT. Protein sequence: CASSVAWGTGELFF.

The chain has TRBV12-3 or TRBV12-4 and TRBJ2-7; 9 positions match TRBD1. The CDR3 is made up of 15 amino acids. V was clipped by 5 bases and J by 5 bases; unmatched bases: 10. The CDR3 nucleotides are TGTGCCAGCAGTGCGCACCGGGACAGGGCCAACGAGCAGTACTTC. Its protein product is CASSAHRDRANEQYF.

This clonotype was seen only a few times. The chain joins TRBV4-3 to TRBJ2-7; D not certain. V was trimmed by 4 bases and J by 3 bases, leaving 19 bases between them. The CDR3 loop spans 16 amino acids. Germline V gene data show CDR1 as LGHNA and CDR2 as YSLEER. CDR3: CASSLTWPPGYYEQYF. The DNA of the CDR3 is TGCGCCAGCAGCCTCACCTGGCCCCCGGGCTACTACGAGCAGTACTTC.

This clonotype was observed once. The chain employs TRBV30 and TRBJ2-5; 7 bases are shared with TRBD2. J gave up 3 bases and V 1 base, and 5 bases lay outside the gene matches. The CDR3 is 14 residues long. Germline lookup yields CDR1 GTSNPN and CDR2 SVGIG (reference sequence). The CDR3, as DNA: TGTGCCTGGAGTGCACTCGGGACTAAAGAGACCCAGTACTTC. This codes for CAWSALGTKETQYF.

V usage is TRBV12-5 and J usage is TRBJ1-2, with 7 bases identical to TRBD1. J gave up 6 bases and V 1 base, and 5 bases lay outside the gene matches. CDR3 length: 14 amino acids. The germline V gene encodes CDR1 LGHNT and CDR2 FRNRAP. The CDR3 reads CASGLDGTANGYTF. The DNA for the CDR3 is TGTGCTAGTGGTTTGGACGGGACAGCTAATGGCTACACCTTC. The full variable domain, with the rest looked up from reference TRBV12-5 and TRBJ1-2, is DARVTQTPRHKVTEMGQEVTMRCQPILGHNTVFWYRQTMMQGLELLAYFRNRAPLDDSGMPKDRFSAEMPDATLATLKIQPSEPRDSAVYFCASGLDGTANGYTFGSGTRLTVV.

The chain couples TRBV7-2 to TRBJ2-3; no firm D call. The CDR3 has 13 residues. Trimming left V 6 bases short and J 6 bases short, with 13 bases between. The germline V gene encodes CDR1 SGHTA and CDR2 FQGNSA. The CDR3 bases are TGTGCCAGCAGGCCCTTGCTGGGCGATACGCAGTATTTT. Its protein product is CASRPLLGDTQYF.

The chain links TRBV30 to TRBJ1-3; D not resolved. Per the germline V gene, CDR1 is GTSNPN and CDR2 is SVGIG (reference sequence). V dropped 1 base and J dropped 4 bases, with 8 bases sitting between them. The CDR3 spans 13 residues. The CDR3, as DNA: TGTGCCTGGAGTGAGGGATCCGGAAACACCATATATTTT. The encoded protein is CAWSEGSGNTIYF. Looking up the rest from reference TRBV30 and TRBJ1-3 gives the full variable domain: SQTIHQWPATLVQPVGSPLSLECTVEGTSNPNLYWYRQAAGRGLQLLFYSVGIGQISSEVPQNLSASRPQDRQFILSSKKLLLSDSGFYLCAWSEGSGNTIYFGEGSWLTVV.

This clonotype was seen once. This chain uses TRBV4-1 with TRBJ2-1; D possibly matches TRBD1 or TRBD2 (5 bases each). V lost 3 bases and J 15 bases, leaving 24 bases between the germline ends. CDR1 MGHRA and CDR2 YSYEKL come from the germline V gene. The CDR3 spans 15 residues. The CDR3 coding sequence is TGCGCCAGCAGCCACCCGTACCGAGGGGACCTCAGGCCGTTCTTC. Amino acids: CASSHPYRGDLRPFF.

J is TRBJ2-1 and V is TRBV29-1, with 8 bases aligning to TRBD1. Germline V CDR1 and CDR2: SQVTM, ANQGSEA. The CDR3 is 14 amino acids. V shed 6 bases, J shed 7 bases, and the junction held 11 bases outside the gene matches. DNA for the CDR3: TGCAGCGTCCAAGACAGGGGAGTAAGGAATGAGCAGTTCTTC. It codes for CSVQDRGVRNEQFF.

This clonotype was seen once. The chain carries TRBV20-1 and TRBJ2-1, with TRBD2 identical over 10 bases. CDR3 length: 15 residues. V shed 2 bases and J 3 bases; nucleotides not matched to a gene: 4. Germline-derived CDR1 and CDR2 are DFQATT and SNEGSKA (reference sequence). CDR3 nucleotide sequence: TGCAGTGCTAGACCTAGCGGGGGACACTACAATGAGCAGTTCTTC. As protein: CSARPSGGHYNEQFF.

The V gene is TRBV19, the J gene TRBJ2-7; 7 bases agree with TRBD2. V shed 5 bases, J shed 1 base, and the junction held 8 bases outside the gene matches. The CDR3 spans 15 residues. The germline gives CDR1 LNHDA, CDR2 SQIVND (reference sequence). CDR3 DNA sequence: TGTGCCAGTAGTCCCACCTGGGGGGGGTCCTACGAGCAGTACTTC. This codes for CASSPTWGGSYEQYF.

This rearrangement joins TRBV14 to TRBJ1-1; 12 bases map to TRBD1. CDR3 length equals 17 residues. CDR1 is SGHDN and CDR2 is FVKESK in the germline V gene. Germline trimming cut 4 bases from V and 5 bases from J; bases unmatched to any gene: 11. The CDR3 coding sequence is TGTGCCAGCAGCCTCGCCGGGACAGGGGGCTTTGGGACTGAAGCTTTCTTT. As protein: CASSLAGTGGFGTEAFF.

V and J are TRBV15 and TRBJ2-5; 9 nucleotides line up with TRBD2. The germline CDR1 and CDR2 sequences are LNHNV and YYDKDF (reference sequence). V lost 5 bases and J lost 2; bases outside the gene matches: 3. The CDR3 extends over 14 amino acids. Written as DNA, the CDR3 is TGTGCCACCAGCCCTAGCGGGACGCAAGAGACCCAGTACTTC. This translates into CATSPSGTQETQYF.

The chain links TRBV7-9 to TRBJ1-2; D unresolved. The germline gives CDR1 SEHNR, CDR2 FQNEAQ (reference sequence). Trimming removed 5 bases from V and 6 bases from J, with 13 bases in between. CDR3 length: 13 amino acids. The CDR3 region has the DNA TGTGCCAGCAGCCCAAGCTCGATCGATGGCTACACCTTC. Residues: CASSPSSIDGYTF.

This clonotype was detected once. The gene calls are TRBV4-1 and TRBJ2-2, with 8 bases matching TRBD1. V lost 6 bases, J lost 2 bases, and 8 bases stayed unmatched. The CDR3 length is 16 residues. Germline V lookup: CDR1 MGHRA, CDR2 YSYEKL. CDR3 in DNA: TGCGCCAGCAGTCTTGGACAGGGTGGAAACACCGGGGAGCTGTTTTTT. Its protein is CASSLGQGGNTGELFF.

The chain combines TRBV7-9 with TRBJ1-1; a weak D match, TRBD1 (6 bases). V was clipped by 5 bases and J by 3 bases, with 13 bases between them. Germline lookup yields CDR1 SEHNR and CDR2 FQNEAQ (reference sequence). This CDR3 comprises 14 residues. The CDR3 protein is CASSGTGYDTEAFF. Written as DNA, the CDR3 is TGTGCCAGCAGCGGAACAGGGTATGACACTGAAGCTTTCTTT.

This chain connects TRBV19 to TRBJ1-2, with D possibly being TRBD1 (5 bases). Trimming removed 5 bases at V and 3 bases at J, with 10 bases between. This CDR3 comprises 13 residues. Germline V gene data show CDR1 as LNHDA and CDR2 as SQIVND (reference sequence). The DNA of the CDR3 is TGTGCCAGTAGTCCCGGGACGGACTATGGCTACACCTTC. It translates to CASSPGTDYGYTF.

In its sample, this clonotype was seen once. The chain combines TRBV4-3 with TRBJ2-4; D is perhaps TRBD1 or TRBD2 (5 bases each). V lost 0 bases to trimming and J lost 13 bases, with 25 bases between them. The CDR3 is 17 residues long. Looked up from germline, CDR1 is LGHNA and CDR2 is YSLEER. The CDR3 region has the DNA TGCGCCAGCAGCCAAGATCCCGGACCAAATTCCGGGGCACCGCAGTACTTC. Translating gives CASSQDPGPNSGAPQYF.

This rearrangement joins TRBV9 to TRBJ1-2; no clear D gene. V was shortened by 2 bases and J by 4 bases, with 12 bases between the two germline ends. The CDR3 runs to 14 residues. Germline CDR1 and CDR2: SGDLS and YYNGEE. The CDR3 is CASSVSGSPYGYTF. CDR3 bases: TGTGCCAGCAGCGTCTCCGGTAGCCCCTATGGCTACACCTTC.